The TCR beta chain under discussion was sequenced for a study of CD8 T cells in ankylosing spondylitis. Study outcomes and limitations: According to the report, clones linked to the disease were significantly enriched in matched synovial fluid samples taken from ankylosing spondylitis patients. Reactive arthritis synovial fluid and blood were previously reported to contain some motif variants. Characteristic, it appeared, of ankylosing spondylitis blood was a TCR beta motif of roughly 8 highly homologous variants.

The CDR3 covers 15 residues. V was clipped by 1 base and J by 6 bases; unmatched bases: 4. Germline-derived CDR1 and CDR2 are LGHDT and YNNKEL (reference sequence). This clonotype has only a few counts. The antigen is undetermined. TCRdb recomputed calls from the 5' RACE reads with MiXCR, one row per CDR3 protein. The sample records about 400,000 distinct CDR3 sequences, 20% to 25% being singletons. This TCR derives from a male donor with ankylosing spondylitis or in good health (not recorded which). The chain employs TRBV3-1 and TRBJ2-2, with 8 bases aligning to TRBD2. The sample taken for sequencing was blood, either unsorted or a sorted T cell fraction (not recorded which). This CDR3 reads CASSQVAGGAGELFF. In nucleotides, the CDR3 is TGTGCCAGCAGCCAAGTCGCGGGAGGAGCCGGGGAGCTGTTTTTT. Complete variable domain (other parts from reference TRBV3-1 and TRBJ2-2): DTAVSQTPKYLVTQMGNDKSIKCEQNLGHDTMYWYKQDSKKFLKIMFSYNNKELIINETVPNRFSPKSPDKAHLNLHINSLELGDSAVYFCASSQVAGGAGELFFGEGSRLTVL.